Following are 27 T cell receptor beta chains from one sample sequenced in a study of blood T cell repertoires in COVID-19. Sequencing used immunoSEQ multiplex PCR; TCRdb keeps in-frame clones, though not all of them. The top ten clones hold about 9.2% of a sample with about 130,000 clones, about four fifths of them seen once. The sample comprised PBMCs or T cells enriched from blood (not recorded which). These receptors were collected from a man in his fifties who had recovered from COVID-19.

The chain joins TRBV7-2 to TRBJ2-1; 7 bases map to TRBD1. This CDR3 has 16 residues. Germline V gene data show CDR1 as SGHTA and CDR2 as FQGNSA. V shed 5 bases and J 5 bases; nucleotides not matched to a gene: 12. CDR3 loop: CASSPRMRQGNNEQFF. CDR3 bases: TGTGCCAGCAGCCCGCGTATGAGACAGGGTAACAATGAGCAGTTCTTC.

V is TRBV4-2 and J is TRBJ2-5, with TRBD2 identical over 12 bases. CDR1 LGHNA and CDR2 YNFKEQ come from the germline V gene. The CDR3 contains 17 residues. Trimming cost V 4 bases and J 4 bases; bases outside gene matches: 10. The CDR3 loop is CASSPGLAGSYRETQYF. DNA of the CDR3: TGTGCCAGCAGCCCCGGACTAGCGGGGAGCTATAGAGAGACCCAGTACTTC.

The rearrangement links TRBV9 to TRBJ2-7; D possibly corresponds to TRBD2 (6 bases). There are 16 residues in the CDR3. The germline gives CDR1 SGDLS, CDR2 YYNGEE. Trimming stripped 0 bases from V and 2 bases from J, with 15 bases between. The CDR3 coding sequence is TGTGCCAGCAGCGTAGAATCCGGGGGACCCACCTACGAGCAGTACTTC. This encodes CASSVESGGPTYEQYF.

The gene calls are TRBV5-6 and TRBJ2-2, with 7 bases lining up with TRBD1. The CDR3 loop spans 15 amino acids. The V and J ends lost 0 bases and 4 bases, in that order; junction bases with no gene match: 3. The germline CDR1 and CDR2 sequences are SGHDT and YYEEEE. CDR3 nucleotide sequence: TGTGCCAGCAGCTTGGACAGGGGTGGCACCGGGGAGCTGTTTTTT. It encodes CASSLDRGGTGELFF.

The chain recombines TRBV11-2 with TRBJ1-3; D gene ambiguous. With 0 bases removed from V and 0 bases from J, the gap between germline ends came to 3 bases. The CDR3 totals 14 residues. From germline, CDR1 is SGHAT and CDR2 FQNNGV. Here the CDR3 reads CASSLDVSGNTIYF. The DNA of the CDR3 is TGTGCCAGCAGCTTAGACGTCTCTGGAAACACCATATATTTT.

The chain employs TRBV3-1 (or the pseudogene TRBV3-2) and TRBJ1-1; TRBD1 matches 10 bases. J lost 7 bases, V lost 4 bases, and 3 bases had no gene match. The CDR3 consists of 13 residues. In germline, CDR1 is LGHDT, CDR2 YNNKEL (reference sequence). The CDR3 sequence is CASSPGQGGEAFF. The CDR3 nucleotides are TGTGCCAGCAGCCCCGGACAGGGGGGTGAAGCTTTCTTT.

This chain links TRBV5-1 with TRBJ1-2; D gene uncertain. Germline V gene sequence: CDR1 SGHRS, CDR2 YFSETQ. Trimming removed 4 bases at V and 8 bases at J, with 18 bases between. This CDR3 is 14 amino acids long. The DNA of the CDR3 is TGCGCCAGCAGCCAAAATGCGGGGAGCGGAGGCTACACCTTC. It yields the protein CASSQNAGSGGYTF. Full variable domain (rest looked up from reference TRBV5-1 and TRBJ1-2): KAGVTQTPRYLIKTRGQQVTLSCSPISGHRSVSWYQQTPGQGLQFLFEYFSETQRNKGNFPGRFSGRQFSNSRSEMNVSTLELGDSALYLCASSQNAGSGGYTFGSGTRLTVV.

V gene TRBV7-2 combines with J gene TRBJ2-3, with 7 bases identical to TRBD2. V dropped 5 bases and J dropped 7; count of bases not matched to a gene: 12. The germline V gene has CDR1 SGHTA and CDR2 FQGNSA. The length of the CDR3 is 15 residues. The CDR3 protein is CASSLWAGVMYTQYF. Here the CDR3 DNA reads TGTGCCAGCAGCCTTTGGGCGGGGGTCATGTATACGCAGTATTTT.

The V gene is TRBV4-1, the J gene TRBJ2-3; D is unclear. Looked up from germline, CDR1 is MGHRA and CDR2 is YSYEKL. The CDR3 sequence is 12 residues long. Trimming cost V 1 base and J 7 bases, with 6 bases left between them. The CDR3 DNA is TGCGCCAGCAGCCAAGGAGTTTATACGCAGTATTTT. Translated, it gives CASSQGVYTQYF.

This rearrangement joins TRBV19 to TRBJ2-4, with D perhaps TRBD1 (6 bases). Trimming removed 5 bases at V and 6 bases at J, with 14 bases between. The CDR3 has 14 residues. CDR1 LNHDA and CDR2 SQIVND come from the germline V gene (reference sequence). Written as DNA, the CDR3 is TGTGCCAGTAGTTTAGGACAGACCCTAAACATTCAGTACTTC. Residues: CASSLGQTLNIQYF.

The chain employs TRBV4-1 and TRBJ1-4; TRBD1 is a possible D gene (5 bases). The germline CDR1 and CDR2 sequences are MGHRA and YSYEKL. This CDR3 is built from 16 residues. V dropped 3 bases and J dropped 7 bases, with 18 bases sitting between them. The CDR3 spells CASSHGGGGAVEKLFF. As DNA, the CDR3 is TGCGCCAGCAGCCACGGGGGAGGCGGGGCTGTTGAAAAACTGTTTTTT.

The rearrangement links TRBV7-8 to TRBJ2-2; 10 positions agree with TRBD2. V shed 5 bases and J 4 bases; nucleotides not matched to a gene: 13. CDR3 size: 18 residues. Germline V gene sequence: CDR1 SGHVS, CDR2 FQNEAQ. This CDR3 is CASSPSASGGAGTGELFF. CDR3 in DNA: TGTGCCAGCAGCCCTAGTGCGAGCGGGGGGGCGGGCACCGGGGAGCTGTTTTTT. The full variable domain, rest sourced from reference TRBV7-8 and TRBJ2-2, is GAGVSQSPRYKVAKRGQDVALRCDPISGHVSLFWYQQALGQGPEFLTYFQNEAQLDKSGLPSDRFFAERPEGSVSTLKIQRTQQEDSAVYLCASSPSASGGAGTGELFFGEGSRLTVL.

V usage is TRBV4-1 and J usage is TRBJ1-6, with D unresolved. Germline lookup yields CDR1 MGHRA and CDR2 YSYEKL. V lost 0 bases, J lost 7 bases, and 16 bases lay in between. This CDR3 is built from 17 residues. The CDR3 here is CASSQDWRALLNSPLHF. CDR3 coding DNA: TGCGCCAGCAGCCAAGATTGGAGGGCCCTCCTAAATTCACCCCTCCACTTT.

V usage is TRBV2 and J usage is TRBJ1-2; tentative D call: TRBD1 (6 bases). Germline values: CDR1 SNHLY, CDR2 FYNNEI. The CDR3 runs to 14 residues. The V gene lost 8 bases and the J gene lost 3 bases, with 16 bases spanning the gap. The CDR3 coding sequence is TGTGCCAGCTATCCCGACAGGACCTACTATGGCTACACCTTC. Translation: CASYPDRTYYGYTF.

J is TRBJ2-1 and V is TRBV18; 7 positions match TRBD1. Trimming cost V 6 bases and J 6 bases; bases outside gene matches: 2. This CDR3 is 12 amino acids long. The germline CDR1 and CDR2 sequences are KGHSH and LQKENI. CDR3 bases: TGTGCCAGCTCGTCAGGGGGCAATGAGCAGTTCTTC. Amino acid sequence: CASSSGGNEQFF.

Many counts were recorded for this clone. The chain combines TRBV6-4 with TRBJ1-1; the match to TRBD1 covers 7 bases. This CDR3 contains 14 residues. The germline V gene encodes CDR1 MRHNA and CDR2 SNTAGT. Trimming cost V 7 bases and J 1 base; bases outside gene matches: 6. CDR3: CASKEGARNTEAFF. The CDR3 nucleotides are TGTGCCAGCAAAGAGGGGGCTCGGAACACTGAAGCTTTCTTT.

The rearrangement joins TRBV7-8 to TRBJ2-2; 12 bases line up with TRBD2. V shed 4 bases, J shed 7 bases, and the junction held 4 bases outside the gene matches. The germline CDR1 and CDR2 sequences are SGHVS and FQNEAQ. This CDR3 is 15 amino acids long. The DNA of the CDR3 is TGTGCCAGCAGCTCTAGCGGGGGGGCCGTCGGGGAGCTGTTTTTT. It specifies CASSSSGGAVGELFF.

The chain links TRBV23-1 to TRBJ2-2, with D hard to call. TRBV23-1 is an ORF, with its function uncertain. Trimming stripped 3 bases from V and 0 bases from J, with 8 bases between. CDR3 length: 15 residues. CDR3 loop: CASSHPTTNTGELFF. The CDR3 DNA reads TGCGCCAGCAGTCACCCGACAACGAACACCGGGGAGCTGTTTTTT.

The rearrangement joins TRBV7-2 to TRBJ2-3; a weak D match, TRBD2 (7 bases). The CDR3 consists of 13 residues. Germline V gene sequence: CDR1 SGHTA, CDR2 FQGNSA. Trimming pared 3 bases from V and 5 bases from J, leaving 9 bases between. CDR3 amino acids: CASSLGGQDTQYF. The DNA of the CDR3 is TGTGCCAGCAGCTTGGGGGGGCAAGATACGCAGTATTTT.

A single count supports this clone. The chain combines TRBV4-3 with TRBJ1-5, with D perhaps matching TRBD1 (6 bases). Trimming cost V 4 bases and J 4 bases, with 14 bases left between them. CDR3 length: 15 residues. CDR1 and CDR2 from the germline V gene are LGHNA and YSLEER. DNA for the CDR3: TGCGCCAGCAGCCTCTATACAGGGTATAATCAGCCCCAGCATTTT. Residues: CASSLYTGYNQPQHF.

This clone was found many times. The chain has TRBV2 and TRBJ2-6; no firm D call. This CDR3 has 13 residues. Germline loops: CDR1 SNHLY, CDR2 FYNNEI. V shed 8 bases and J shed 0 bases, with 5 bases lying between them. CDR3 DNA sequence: TGTGCCAGCGGAGACTCTGGGGCCAACGTCCTGACTTTC. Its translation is CASGDSGANVLTF.

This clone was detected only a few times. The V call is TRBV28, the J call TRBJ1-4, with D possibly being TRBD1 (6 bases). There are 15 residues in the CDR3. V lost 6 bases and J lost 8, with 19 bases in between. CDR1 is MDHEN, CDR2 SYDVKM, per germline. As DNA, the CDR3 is TGTGCCAGCAGCCGTACACAGGGTCTTGGAGAAAAACTGTTTTTT. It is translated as CASSRTQGLGEKLFF. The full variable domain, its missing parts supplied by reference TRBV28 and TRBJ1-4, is DVKVTQSSRYLVKRTGEKVFLECVQDMDHENMFWYRQDPGLGLRLIYFSYDVKMKEKGDIPEGYSVSREKKERFSLILESASTNQTSMYLCASSRTQGLGEKLFFGSGTQLSVL.

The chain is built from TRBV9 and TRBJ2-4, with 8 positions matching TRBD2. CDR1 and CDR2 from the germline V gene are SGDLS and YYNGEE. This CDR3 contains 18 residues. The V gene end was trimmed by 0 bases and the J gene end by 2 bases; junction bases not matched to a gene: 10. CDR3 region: CASSVEAGLAGTKNIQYF. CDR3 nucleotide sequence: TGTGCCAGCAGCGTAGAGGCGGGGTTAGCGGGGACCAAAAACATTCAGTACTTC.

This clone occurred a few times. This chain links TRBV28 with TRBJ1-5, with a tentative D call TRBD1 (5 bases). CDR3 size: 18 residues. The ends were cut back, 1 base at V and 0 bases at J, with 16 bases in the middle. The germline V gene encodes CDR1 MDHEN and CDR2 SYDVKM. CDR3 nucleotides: TGTGCCAGCAGTTTATCCGTCCGGGGGGGAGGTAGCAATCAGCCCCAGCATTTT. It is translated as CASSLSVRGGGSNQPQHF.

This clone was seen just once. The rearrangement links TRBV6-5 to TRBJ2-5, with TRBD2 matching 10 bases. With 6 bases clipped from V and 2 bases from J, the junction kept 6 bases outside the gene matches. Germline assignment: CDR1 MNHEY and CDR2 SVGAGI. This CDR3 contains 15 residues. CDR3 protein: CASRRAGGQQETQYF. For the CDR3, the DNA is TGTGCCAGCAGGAGAGCGGGGGGGCAACAAGAGACCCAGTACTTC.

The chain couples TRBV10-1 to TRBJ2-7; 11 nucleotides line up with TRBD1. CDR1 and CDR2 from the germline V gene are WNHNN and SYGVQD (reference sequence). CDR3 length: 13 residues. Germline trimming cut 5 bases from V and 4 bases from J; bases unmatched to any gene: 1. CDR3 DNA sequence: TGCGCCAGCAGTCGGGACAGGGGGTACGAGCAGTACTTC. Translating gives CASSRDRGYEQYF.

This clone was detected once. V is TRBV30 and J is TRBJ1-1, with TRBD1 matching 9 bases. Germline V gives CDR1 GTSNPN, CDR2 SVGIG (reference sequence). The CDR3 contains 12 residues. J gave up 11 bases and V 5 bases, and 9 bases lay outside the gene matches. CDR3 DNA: TGTGCCTGGTCGGATAACAGGGGGCAGGCTTTCTTT. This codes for CAWSDNRGQAFF. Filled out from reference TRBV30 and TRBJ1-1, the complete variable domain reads SQTIHQWPATLVQPVGSPLSLECTVEGTSNPNLYWYRQAAGRGLQLLFYSVGIGQISSEVPQNLSASRPQDRQFILSSKKLLLSDSGFYLCAWSDNRGQAFFGQGTRLTVV.